The next 10 T cell receptor beta chains were all read from a single sample in a study of Ad26.COV2.S vaccination and SARS-CoV-2 variants. Stated treatment: 15 to 20 received Ad26.COV2.S at low or high dose, single or two shots; several received placebo; per-sample allocation not given. Collection of the samples took place on day 63 after the first injection of vaccine or placebo. Clones were read by immunoSEQ multiplex PCR, and TCRdb kept only the in-frame ones, dropping some. The sample has about 680,000 clones, 89% seen once. The sample here was peripheral blood, taken in a trial of Ad26.COV2.S vaccine versus placebo. The receptor set was obtained from a person aged 18-60 years who received the Ad26.COV2.S COVID-19 vaccine or a placebo.

The chain couples TRBV15 to TRBJ2-7; D is uncertain. CDR1 is LNHNV, CDR2 YYDKDF, per germline (reference sequence). The V end was cut by 0 bases, the J end by 2 bases, with 20 bases between. This CDR3 is 18 amino acids long. Written as DNA, the CDR3 is TGTGCCACCAGCAGAGAAAGTTCTGTTGAGTACAGTACCTACGAGCAGTACTTC. This sequence encodes CATSRESSVEYSTYEQYF.

The chain links TRBV19 to TRBJ2-5; 7 positions agree with TRBD2. CDR3 length: 13 amino acids. The germline V gene has CDR1 LNHDA and CDR2 SQIVND (reference sequence). With 6 bases clipped from V and 4 bases from J, the junction kept 5 bases outside the gene matches. In DNA form, the CDR3 reads TGTGCCAGTAGGAGACTAGCAGGAGAGACCCAGTACTTC. Protein product: CASRRLAGETQYF.

This clone was counted a few times. V and J are TRBV25-1 and TRBJ1-2; TRBD1 might be the D (5 bases). The V end was cut by 5 bases, the J end by 2 bases, with 9 bases between. Germline values: CDR1 MGHDK, CDR2 SYGVNS. The CDR3 loop spans 13 amino acids. The CDR3, as DNA: TGTGCCAGCAGTCAGGGTCCGAACTATGGCTACACCTTC. Amino acid sequence: CASSQGPNYGYTF.

The gene calls are TRBV9 and TRBJ2-5; D call uncertain. Trimming left V 4 bases short and J 2 bases short, with 12 bases between. CDR1 is SGDLS, CDR2 YYNGEE, per germline. The CDR3 runs to 14 residues. CDR3 residues: CASSPVELQETQYF. The CDR3, as DNA: TGTGCCAGCAGCCCTGTAGAATTACAAGAGACCCAGTACTTC.

The rearrangement joins TRBV7-2 to TRBJ2-6, with D possibly matching TRBD2 (5 bases). Trimming took off 0 bases at V and 0 bases at J, with 9 bases between the two ends. The germline V gene encodes CDR1 SGHTA and CDR2 FQGNSA. CDR3 length: 17 amino acids. The CDR3 nucleotides read TGTGCCAGCAGCTTAGCGAGGGCAGCCTCTGGGGCCAACGTCCTGACTTTC. It translates to CASSLARAASGANVLTF.

The chain employs TRBV6-5 and TRBJ1-5; D is perhaps TRBD1 (6 bases). Trimming took 2 bases from V and 4 from J, leaving 9 bases between them. Germline loops: CDR1 MNHEY, CDR2 SVGAGI. The length of the CDR3 is 14 residues. The CDR3 loop reads CASSYGQTNQPQHF. In nucleotides, the CDR3 is TGTGCCAGCAGTTACGGACAGACTAATCAGCCCCAGCATTTT.

The chain employs TRBV6-6 and TRBJ2-2; 8 nucleotides agree with TRBD1. The CDR3 contains 17 residues. Germline V gene data show CDR1 as MNHNY and CDR2 as SVGAGI (reference sequence). The trim removed 5 bases at V and 1 base at J, leaving 9 bases unmatched. In DNA form, the CDR3 reads TGTGCCAGCAGTCCTCGTCCCGGGACAGGGAACACCGGGGAGCTGTTTTTT. Amino acids: CASSPRPGTGNTGELFF.

The V gene is TRBV14, the J gene TRBJ2-3; 10 bases are a match to TRBD2. Germline-derived CDR1 and CDR2 are SGHDN and FVKESK. The CDR3 is 18 amino acids. Losses at the gene ends were 1 base for V and 1 base for J; bases not matched to a gene: 8. The CDR3 DNA is TGTGCCAGCAGCCAAGGAAAACTAGCGGGATTGGGCACAGATACGCAGTATTTT. Amino acids: CASSQGKLAGLGTDTQYF. Filled out from reference TRBV14 and TRBJ2-3, the complete variable domain reads EAGVTQFPSHSVIEKGQTVTLRCDPISGHDNLYWYRRVMGKEIKFLLHFVKESKQDESGMPNNRFLAERTGGTYSTLKVQPAELEDSGVYFCASSQGKLAGLGTDTQYFGPGTRLTVL.

The genes are TRBV19 and TRBJ2-2, with a tentative D call TRBD1 (5 bases). The CDR3 loop spans 15 amino acids. In germline, CDR1 is LNHDA, CDR2 SQIVND (reference sequence). V shed 7 bases and J shed 1 base, with 13 bases lying between them. The CDR3 region has the DNA TGTGCCAGTAATGGGGCTGTCGGGAACACCGGGGAGCTGTTTTTT. Its protein is CASNGAVGNTGELFF. The whole variable domain, remainder taken from reference TRBV19 and TRBJ2-2, is DGGITQSPKYLFRKEGQNVTLSCEQNLNHDAMYWYRQDPGQGLRLIYYSQIVNDFQKGDIAEGYSVSREKKESFPLTVTSAQKNPTAFYLCASNGAVGNTGELFFGEGSRLTVL.

The rearrangement joins TRBV4-1 to TRBJ2-5; 11 bases agree with TRBD2. The V gene end was trimmed by 4 bases and the J gene end by 4 bases; junction bases not matched to a gene: 2. CDR1 and CDR2 (germline): MGHRA, YSYEKL. The CDR3 consists of 14 residues. Here the CDR3 reads CASSRGLAGETQYF. DNA for the CDR3: TGCGCCAGCAGCCGAGGACTAGCGGGAGAGACCCAGTACTTC.